The clone carrying this T cell receptor (beta chain) was observed many times. The antigen is unknown. The data were obtained in a study of read filtering for tumor transcriptome and immune sequencing. Overall study context: Among patients, some 17 were male and about 15 female, aged roughly 40 to 90 (mean around 66). Per sample, TCR-region reads ranged about 4 to 10.27 million by IR-seq, about 80 to 1,400 by RNA-seq. Study results and caveats: IR-seq and RNA-seq agreed better without single-read clonotypes.

The CDR3 loop spans 14 amino acids. The trim removed 0 bases at V and 5 bases at J, leaving 1 base unmatched. The germline gives CDR1 MNHEY, CDR2 SVGEGT. Molecular barcoded adaptors covering alpha/delta and beta/gamma chains were used on 400 ng RNA. Each CDR3 protein is one row after TCRdb ran MiXCR on the reads. The repertoire has some 46,000 distinct CDR3 sequences, 9.5% to 15% of them found once; the top ten carry roughly 14%. This chain joins TRBV6-2 or TRBV6-3 and TRBJ2-5, with 9 bases identical to TRBD2. This TCR was sampled from a donor aged 40 or older with multiple myeloma. Sequencing was done on a sample of a population of CD138-negative cells sorted from bone marrow. The CDR3 nucleotides are TGTGCCAGCAGTTACTCCAGCGGGAGGGAGACCCAGTACTTC. It specifies CASSYSSGRETQYF.